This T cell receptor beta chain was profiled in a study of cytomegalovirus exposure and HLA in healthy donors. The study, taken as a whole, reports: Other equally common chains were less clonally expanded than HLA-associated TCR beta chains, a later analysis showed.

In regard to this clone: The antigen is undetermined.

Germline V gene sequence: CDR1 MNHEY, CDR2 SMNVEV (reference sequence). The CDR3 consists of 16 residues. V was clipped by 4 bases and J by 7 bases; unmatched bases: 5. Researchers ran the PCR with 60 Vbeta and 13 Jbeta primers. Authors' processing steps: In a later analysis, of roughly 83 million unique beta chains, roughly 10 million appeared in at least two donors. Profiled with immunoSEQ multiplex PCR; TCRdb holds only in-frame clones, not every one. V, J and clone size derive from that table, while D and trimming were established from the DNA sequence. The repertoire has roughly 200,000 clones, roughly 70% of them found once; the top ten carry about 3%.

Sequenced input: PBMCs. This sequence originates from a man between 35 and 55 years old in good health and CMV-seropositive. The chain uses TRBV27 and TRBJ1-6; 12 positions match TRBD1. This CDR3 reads CASSSPGTGGNSPLHF. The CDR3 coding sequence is TGTGCCAGCAGTTCCCCCGGGACAGGGGGCAATTCACCCCTCCACTTT.